The 9 T cell receptor beta chains reported below all come from one sample, sequenced in a study of cytomegalovirus exposure and HLA in healthy donors. In the PCR, 60 Vbeta and 13 Jbeta primers were used. Libraries were prepared by immunoSEQ multiplex PCR; TCRdb keeps only in-frame clonotypes and omits some of them. The profile covers 180,000 or so clones, with approximately 65% appearing a single time and 2.5% to 3.5% taken by the ten largest. Input material: PBMCs. The origin of the receptors is a man aged 35 to 55 in good health and CMV-seronegative.

The V call is TRBV29-1, the J call TRBJ1-2; maybe TRBD1 (6 bases). CDR1 is SQVTM and CDR2 is ANQGSEA in the germline V gene. V was pared by 6 bases and J by 2 bases, with 25 bases between. The CDR3 spans 17 residues. The CDR3 DNA follows: TGCAGCGTGATGGGGCCGACAGGAGAGGGATTAAACTATGGCTACACCTTC. Translation gives CSVMGPTGEGLNYGYTF.

Here the CDR3 DNA reads TGCGCCAGCAGCACCCGGGACAGGGGGCGGTACGAGCAGTACTTC. Protein: CASSTRDRGRYEQYF. The chain recombines TRBV5-1 with TRBJ2-5; 12 positions match TRBD1. The J call may be in error: the DNA end matches TRBJ2-7 better. Per germline, CDR1 SGHRS and CDR2 YFSETQ. The CDR3 consists of 15 residues.

The rearrangement links TRBV2 to TRBJ2-2; possibly TRBD2 for D (6 bases). Germline-derived CDR1 and CDR2 are SNHLY and FYNNEI. The CDR3 extends over 14 amino acids. V lost 7 bases and J lost 3, with 12 bases in between. This chain's CDR3 is CASTRRADTGELFF. For the CDR3, the DNA is TGTGCCAGCACCCGGAGGGCAGACACCGGGGAGCTGTTTTTT.

The V and J genes are TRBV18 and TRBJ2-1; the match to TRBD2 covers 10 bases. Germline CDR1 is KGHSH and CDR2 is LQKENI. This CDR3 is built from 16 residues. Losses at the gene ends were 4 bases for V and 0 bases for J; bases not matched to a gene: 3. The CDR3 is CASSRLAGGSYNEQFF. CDR3 coding DNA: TGTGCCAGCTCACGGTTAGCGGGGGGCTCCTACAATGAGCAGTTCTTC.

This clone has a handful of counts. The chain joins TRBV6-4 to TRBJ2-1, with 12 bases lining up with TRBD2. With 6 bases clipped from V and 5 bases from J, the junction kept 2 bases outside the gene matches. The CDR3 is 14 residues long. Germline CDR1 and CDR2: MRHNA and SNTAGT. The CDR3 loop is CASRRTSGDNEQFF. CDR3 bases: TGTGCCAGCAGACGGACTAGCGGGGACAATGAGCAGTTCTTC.

This clone occurred a few times. The chain uses TRBV5-4 and TRBJ2-1; 7 nucleotides line up with TRBD2. The CDR3 has 15 amino acids. Germline-derived CDR1 and CDR2 are SGHNT and YYREEE (reference sequence). V dropped 4 bases and J dropped 5; count of bases not matched to a gene: 9. The CDR3 here is CASSPMTSYNNEQFF. The CDR3 DNA reads TGTGCCAGCAGCCCAATGACTAGCTACAACAATGAGCAGTTCTTC.

The V call is TRBV6-5, the J call TRBJ1-6; D is unclear. Germline values: CDR1 MNHEY, CDR2 SVGAGI. This CDR3 contains 15 residues. Trimming shortened V by 0 bases and J by 7 bases, and 10 bases separated the two germline ends. Written as DNA, the CDR3 is TGTGCCAGCAGTTACTCGGCAGTTATGAATTCACCCCTCCACTTT. Protein sequence: CASSYSAVMNSPLHF.

CDR3 coding DNA: TGTGCCAGCAGCGTAGGGTCTAGCGGGGGGGCCGATACGCAGTATTTT. Protein sequence: CASSVGSSGGADTQYF. The chain combines TRBV9 with TRBJ2-3; 12 bases are a match to TRBD2. Trimming took 0 bases from V and 6 from J; bases not matched to a gene: 5. The CDR3 spans 16 residues. Germline V gives CDR1 SGDLS, CDR2 YYNGEE.

J is TRBJ1-4 and V is TRBV28; a possible D gene is TRBD1 (5 bases). The CDR3 runs 15 residues. V shed 7 bases and J shed 8 bases, with 20 bases lying between them. Germline-derived CDR1 and CDR2 are MDHEN and SYDVKM. The CDR3 DNA sequence: TGTGCCAGCAAGGCATCATGGCGGGGGGTCGAAAAACTGTTTTTT. Translation gives CASKASWRGVEKLFF.